Presented here are 21 T cell receptor beta chains from one specimen sequenced in a study of T-cell reconstitution after alpha-beta-depleted transplantation in children. Unique molecular identifiers were incorporated into the prepared TCRbeta library. From the PCR reads, TCRdb called clonotypes with MiXCR, one entry per CDR3 protein. This sample yields over 550,000 distinct CDR3 sequences, of which about 10% are seen a single time; less than 5% belongs to the top ten. This material consisted of PBMCs from the stem cell graft donor, taken from the stem cell graft. All receptors derive from a human donor who donated a stem cell graft to a child with acute myeloid leukemia.

This clonotype was detected a few times. V and J are TRBV18 and TRBJ2-1; 9 bases fit TRBD2. The length of the CDR3 is 13 residues. Germline loops: CDR1 KGHSH, CDR2 LQKENI. The junction had 9 bases not matched to a gene; V was cut back by 3 bases and J by 15 bases. The CDR3 nucleotides are TGTGCCAGCTCACCGCGATCTAGCGGGACGACGTTCTTC. Amino acid sequence: CASSPRSSGTTFF.

This clonotype was found a few times. CDR3: CASSQDLTGAYGELFF. CDR3 in DNA: TGTGCCAGCAGCCAAGATTTGACAGGGGCTTACGGGGAGCTGTTTTTT. The chain links TRBV4-2 to TRBJ2-2; 8 bases agree with TRBD1. The length of the CDR3 is 16 residues. CDR1 is LGHNA, CDR2 YNFKEQ, per germline. Trimming cost V 0 bases and J 7 bases; bases outside gene matches: 7.

In this sample, this clonotype turned up many times. The V call is TRBV29-1, the J call TRBJ2-7; D call uncertain. In germline, CDR1 is SQVTM, CDR2 ANQGSEA. Between the trimmed V and J ends, which lost 4 bases and 1 base, there was a span of 14 bases. This CDR3 contains 14 residues. CDR3 nucleotides: TGCAGCGTTGTGGGTGTCAGTGGATCCTACGAGCAGTACTTC. This translates into CSVVGVSGSYEQYF.

At least ten counts were recorded for this clonotype. The rearrangement joins TRBV6-2 or TRBV6-3 to TRBJ2-2; D is uncertain. The germline V gene has CDR1 MNHEY and CDR2 SVGEGT. The CDR3 length is 12 residues. V lost 6 bases and J lost 7, with 9 bases in between. CDR3 sequence (DNA): TGTGCCAGCAGCCCCCCGGGCGGGGAGCTGTTTTTT. As protein: CASSPPGGELFF.

The chain has TRBV3-1 and TRBJ2-5; 8 bases fit TRBD2. The junction had 3 bases not matched to a gene; V was cut back by 4 bases and J by 2 bases. The CDR3 length is 14 residues. CDR1 and CDR2 (germline): LGHDT, YNNKEL (reference sequence). Here the CDR3 reads CASSPSGRQETQYF. The DNA for the CDR3 is TGTGCCAGCAGCCCCAGCGGGAGACAAGAGACCCAGTACTTC.

V gene TRBV7-2 combines with J gene TRBJ1-2; D might be TRBD1 (5 bases). The CDR3 runs 15 residues. Trimming took 3 bases from V and 0 from J, leaving 11 bases between them. Looked up from germline, CDR1 is SGHTA and CDR2 is FQGNSA. The CDR3 DNA reads as TGTGCCAGCAGCTTCGACGGACAAGCTAACTATGGCTACACCTTC. Translation: CASSFDGQANYGYTF.

This chain connects TRBV3-1 to TRBJ1-3; weak D call: TRBD1 (6 bases). With 6 bases removed from V and 4 bases from J, the gap between germline ends came to 10 bases. From germline, CDR1 is LGHDT and CDR2 YNNKEL (reference sequence). The CDR3 runs 13 residues. This CDR3 reads CASRPGVGNTIYF. Written as DNA, the CDR3 is TGTGCCAGCAGGCCAGGGGTGGGAAACACCATATATTTT.

This clonotype came up many times. DNA for the CDR3: TGCAGTGCTAGGCCTAACCGAACGCAGTATTTT. Translation: CSARPNRTQYF. This chain links TRBV20-1 with TRBJ2-3, with D unclear. This CDR3 has 11 amino acids. V shed 3 bases and J shed 9 bases, with 10 bases lying between them. The germline CDR1 and CDR2 sequences are DFQATT and SNEGSKA (reference sequence).

This clonotype was found many times. The V and J genes are TRBV29-1 and TRBJ2-1, with TRBD2 matching 14 bases. The CDR3 has 15 residues. The V gene's germline CDR1 is SQVTM and CDR2 ANQGSEA. V was clipped by 6 bases and J by 6 bases; unmatched bases: 7. CDR3 in DNA: TGCAGCGTCCCGGGACTAGCGGGAGCAAGCAATGAGCAGTTCTTC. It yields the protein CSVPGLAGASNEQFF.

This clonotype was found many times. The chain combines TRBV6-6 with TRBJ2-7, with unresolved D. V was pared by 0 bases and J by 6 bases, with 9 bases between. CDR3 length equals 13 residues. CDR1 is MNHNY, CDR2 SVGAGI, per germline (reference sequence). The CDR3, as DNA: TGTGCCAGCAGTTACTCAATTGGGCGCGAGCAGTACTTC. This codes for CASSYSIGREQYF.

There are many counts of this clonotype. This chain links TRBV6-5 with TRBJ2-1; 7 bases align to TRBD1. The length of the CDR3 is 14 residues. CDR1 MNHEY and CDR2 SVGAGI come from the germline V gene. V dropped 4 bases and J dropped 2; count of bases not matched to a gene: 2. CDR3: CASSLQGTYNEQFF. In DNA form, the CDR3 reads TGTGCCAGCAGTTTACAGGGGACCTACAATGAGCAGTTCTTC.

In its sample, this clonotype was seen many times. V gene TRBV7-2 combines with J gene TRBJ2-3, with D tentatively TRBD2 (6 bases). The V gene lost 5 bases and the J gene lost 4 bases, with 16 bases spanning the gap. The CDR3 extends over 15 amino acids. Germline V gives CDR1 SGHTA, CDR2 FQGNSA. The CDR3 DNA follows: TGTGCCAGCAGCGCTCCGACTAGTGGGGCAGATACGCAGTATTTT. Protein sequence: CASSAPTSGADTQYF.

This clonotype has at least ten counts. This rearrangement joins TRBV20-1 to TRBJ1-5; TRBD1 might be the D (5 bases). Trimming left V 1 base short and J 6 bases short, with 16 bases between. Germline CDR1 and CDR2: DFQATT and SNEGSKA (reference sequence). CDR3 length equals 15 residues. The CDR3 spells CSARAAGTRFQPQHF. In nucleotides, the CDR3 is TGCAGTGCTAGAGCGGCCGGGACTCGATTTCAGCCCCAGCATTTT.

CDR3: CASPGALYTGELFF. Written as DNA, the CDR3 is TGTGCCAGCCCAGGGGCTTTATACACCGGGGAGCTGTTTTTT. This sequence joins TRBV27 and TRBJ2-2; D perhaps matches TRBD1 (6 bases). V shed 8 bases and J shed 3 bases, with 13 bases lying between them. The V gene's germline CDR1 is MNHEY and CDR2 SMNVEV (reference sequence). This CDR3 spans 14 amino acids.

The chain couples TRBV18 to TRBJ1-4; TRBD1 is a possible D gene (5 bases). Germline-derived CDR1 and CDR2 are KGHSH and LQKENI. The CDR3 totals 15 residues. V shed 2 bases and J shed 3 bases, with 10 bases lying between them. CDR3 residues: CASSPSTGANEKLFF. In DNA form, the CDR3 reads TGTGCCAGCTCACCATCAACAGGCGCTAATGAAAAACTGTTTTTT.

The V and J genes are TRBV6-2 or TRBV6-3 and TRBJ1-1, with unresolved D. Germline V gives CDR1 MNHEY, CDR2 SVGEGT. The V gene lost 0 bases and the J gene lost 4 bases, with 6 bases spanning the gap. This CDR3 comprises 13 residues. CDR3 DNA sequence: TGTGCCAGCAGTTACTCGGCCCCCACTGAAGCTTTCTTT. Protein sequence: CASSYSAPTEAFF.

In its sample, this clonotype was seen many times. V is TRBV12-3 or TRBV12-4 and J is TRBJ2-7; D may be TRBD1 (5 bases). Between the trimmed V and J ends, which lost 4 bases and 0 bases, there was a span of 7 bases. The CDR3 runs 13 residues. The CDR3 DNA reads as TGTGCCAGCAGTTCAAGGGGCTCCTACGAGCAGTACTTC. It encodes CASSSRGSYEQYF.

The table lists this clonotype with a few counts. The chain joins TRBV6-5 to TRBJ2-7; D gene uncertain. Germline CDR1 MNHEY, CDR2 SVGAGI. The CDR3 consists of 16 residues. V was trimmed by 0 bases and J by 2 bases, leaving 14 bases between them. The CDR3 loop reads CASSYSRAGVPYEQYF. CDR3 sequence (DNA): TGTGCCAGCAGTTACTCAAGGGCAGGAGTACCCTACGAGCAGTACTTC.

The V and J genes are TRBV3-1 and TRBJ2-2; possible D gene TRBD2, 6 bases. Trimming took off 0 bases at V and 4 bases at J, with 9 bases between the two ends. Germline V gene data show CDR1 as LGHDT and CDR2 as YNNKEL (reference sequence). The CDR3 covers 15 residues. CDR3 DNA: TGTGCCAGCAGCCAAGACGGGAGTGTCACCGGGGAGCTGTTTTTT. Translated, it gives CASSQDGSVTGELFF.

This clonotype was observed a handful of times. V is TRBV4-2 and J is TRBJ1-2, with no clear D. V lost 4 bases and J lost 6, with 12 bases in between. Germline-derived CDR1 and CDR2 are LGHNA and YNFKEQ. The CDR3 runs 13 residues. The CDR3 region is CASSPRMSNGYTF. The DNA of the CDR3 is TGTGCCAGCAGCCCCCGGATGAGTAATGGCTACACCTTC.

This clonotype was seen a few times. This chain joins TRBV27 and TRBJ2-7; 12 bases are a match to TRBD2. This CDR3 is 16 amino acids long. CDR1 is MNHEY, CDR2 SMNVEV, per germline (reference sequence). V lost 5 bases to trimming and J lost 5 bases; unmatched junction nucleotides: 10. CDR3 DNA: TGTGCCAGCAGTGCACGCCTAGCGGGAGGGTCCCACGAGCAGTACTTC. Its protein is CASSARLAGGSHEQYF.